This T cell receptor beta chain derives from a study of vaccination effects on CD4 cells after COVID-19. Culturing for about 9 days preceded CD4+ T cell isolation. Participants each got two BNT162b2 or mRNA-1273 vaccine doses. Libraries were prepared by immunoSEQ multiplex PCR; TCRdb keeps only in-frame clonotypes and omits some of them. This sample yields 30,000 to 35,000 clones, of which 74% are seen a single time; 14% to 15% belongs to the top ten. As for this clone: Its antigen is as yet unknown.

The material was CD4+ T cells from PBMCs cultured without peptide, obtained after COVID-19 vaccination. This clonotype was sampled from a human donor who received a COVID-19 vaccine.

The CDR3 spells CASSEGPGQANNEQFF. The CDR3 bases are TGTGCCAGCAGTGAAGGACCGGGACAGGCCAACAATGAGCAGTTCTTC. The gene calls are TRBV2 and TRBJ2-1; 8 bases fit TRBD1. Trimming cost V 1 base and J 5 bases; bases outside gene matches: 7. The CDR3 length is 16 residues. Germline CDR1 is SNHLY and CDR2 is FYNNEI.